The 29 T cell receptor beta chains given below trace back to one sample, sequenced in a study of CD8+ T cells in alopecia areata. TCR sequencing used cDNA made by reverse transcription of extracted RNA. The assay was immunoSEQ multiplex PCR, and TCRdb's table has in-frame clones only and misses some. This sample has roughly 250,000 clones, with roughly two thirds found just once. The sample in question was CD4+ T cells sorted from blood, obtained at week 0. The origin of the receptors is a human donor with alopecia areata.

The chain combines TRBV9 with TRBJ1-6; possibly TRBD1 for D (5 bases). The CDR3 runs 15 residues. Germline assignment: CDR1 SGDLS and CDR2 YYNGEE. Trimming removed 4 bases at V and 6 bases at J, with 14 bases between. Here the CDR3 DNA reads TGTGCCAGCAGCCTCACCCGGGACGGTAATTCACCCCTCCACTTT. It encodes CASSLTRDGNSPLHF.

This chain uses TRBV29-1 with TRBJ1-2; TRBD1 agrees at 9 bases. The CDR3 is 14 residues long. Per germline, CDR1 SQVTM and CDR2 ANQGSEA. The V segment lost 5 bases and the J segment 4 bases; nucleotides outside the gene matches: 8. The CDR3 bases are TGCAGCGTTCAAACAGGGGGCTCAGGCTATGGCTACACCTTC. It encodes CSVQTGGSGYGYTF.

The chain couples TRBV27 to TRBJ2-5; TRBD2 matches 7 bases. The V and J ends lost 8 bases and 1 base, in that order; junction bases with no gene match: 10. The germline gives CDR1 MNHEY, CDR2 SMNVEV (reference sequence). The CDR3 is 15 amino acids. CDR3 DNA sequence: TGTGCCAGCCGGACCAGCGGGGACTTCCAAGAGACCCAGTACTTC. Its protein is CASRTSGDFQETQYF.

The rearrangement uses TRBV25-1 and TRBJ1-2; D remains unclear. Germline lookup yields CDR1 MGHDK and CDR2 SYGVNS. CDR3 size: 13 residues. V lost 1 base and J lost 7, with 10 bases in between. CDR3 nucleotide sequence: TGTGCCAGCAGTGAATCGTATAGGGCTGGCTACACCTTC. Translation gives CASSESYRAGYTF.

For the CDR3, the DNA is TGTGCCAGCAGCCTCAGAGGGGGCCTTAATGAAAAACTGTTTTTT. Translating it yields CASSLRGGLNEKLFF. This chain joins TRBV5-6 and TRBJ1-4; TRBD1 agrees at 7 bases. This CDR3 is built from 15 residues. V lost 4 bases, J lost 4 bases, and 7 bases stayed unmatched. CDR1 and CDR2 (germline): SGHDT, YYEEEE.

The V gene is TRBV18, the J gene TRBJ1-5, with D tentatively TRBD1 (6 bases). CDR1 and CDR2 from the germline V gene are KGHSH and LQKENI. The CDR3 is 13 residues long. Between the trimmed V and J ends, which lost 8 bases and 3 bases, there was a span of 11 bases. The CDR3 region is CASQQGDNQPQHF. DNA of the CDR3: TGTGCCAGCCAACAGGGAGACAATCAGCCCCAGCATTTT.

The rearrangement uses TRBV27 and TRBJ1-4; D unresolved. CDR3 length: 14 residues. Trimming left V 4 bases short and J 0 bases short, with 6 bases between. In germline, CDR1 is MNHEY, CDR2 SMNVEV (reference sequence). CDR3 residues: CASSYSATNEKLFF. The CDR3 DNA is TGTGCCAGCAGTTATTCTGCAACTAATGAAAAACTGTTTTTT.

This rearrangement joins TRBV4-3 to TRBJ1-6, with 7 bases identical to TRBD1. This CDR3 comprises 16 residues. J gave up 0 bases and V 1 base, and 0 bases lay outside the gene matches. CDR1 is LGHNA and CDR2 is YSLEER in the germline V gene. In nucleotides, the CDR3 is TGCGCCAGCAGCCAAGGGGACAGCTCCTATAATTCACCCCTCCACTTT. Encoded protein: CASSQGDSSYNSPLHF.

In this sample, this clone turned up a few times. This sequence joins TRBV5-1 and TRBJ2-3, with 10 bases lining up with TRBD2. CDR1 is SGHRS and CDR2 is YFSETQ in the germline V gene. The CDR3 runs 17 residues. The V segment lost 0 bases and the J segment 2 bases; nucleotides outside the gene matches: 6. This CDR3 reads CASSLGASGGATDTQYF. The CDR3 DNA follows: TGCGCCAGCAGCTTGGGCGCCAGCGGGGGGGCCACAGATACGCAGTATTTT.

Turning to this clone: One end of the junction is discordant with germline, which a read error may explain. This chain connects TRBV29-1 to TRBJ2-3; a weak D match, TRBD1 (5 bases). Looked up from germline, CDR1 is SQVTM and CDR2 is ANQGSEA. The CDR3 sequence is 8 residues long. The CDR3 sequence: CSVEEGVF. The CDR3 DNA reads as TGCAGCGTTGAAGAAGGGGTTTTT.

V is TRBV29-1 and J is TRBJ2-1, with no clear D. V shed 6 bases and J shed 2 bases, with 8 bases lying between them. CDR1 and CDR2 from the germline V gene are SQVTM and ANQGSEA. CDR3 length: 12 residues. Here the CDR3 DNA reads TGCAGCGTAGGTTGGGCCTACAATGAGCAGTTCTTC. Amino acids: CSVGWAYNEQFF.

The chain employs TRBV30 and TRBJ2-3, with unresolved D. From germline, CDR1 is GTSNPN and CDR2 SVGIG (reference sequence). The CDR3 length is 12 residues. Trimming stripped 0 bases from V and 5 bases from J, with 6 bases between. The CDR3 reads CAWSVGGDTQYF. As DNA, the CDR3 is TGTGCCTGGAGTGTGGGCGGAGATACGCAGTATTTT.

CDR3 region: CASSLLGAGANVLTF. In DNA, the CDR3 is TGTGCCAGCAGCCTATTGGGGGCTGGGGCCAACGTCCTGACTTTC. This chain connects TRBV14 to TRBJ2-6; TRBD1 or TRBD2 may be the D gene (5 bases each). Trimming took 4 bases from V and 2 from J, leaving 9 bases between them. CDR3 length equals 15 residues. CDR1 and CDR2 from the germline V gene are SGHDN and FVKESK.

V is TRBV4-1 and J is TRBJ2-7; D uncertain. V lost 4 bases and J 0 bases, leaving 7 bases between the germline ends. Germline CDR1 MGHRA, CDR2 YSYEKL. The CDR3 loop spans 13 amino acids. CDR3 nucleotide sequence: TGCGCCAGCAGCCTAACGAGCTCCTACGAGCAGTACTTC. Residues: CASSLTSSYEQYF.

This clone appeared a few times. The chain's CDR3 is CASKQGNTEAFF. The CDR3 DNA reads as TGCGCCAGCAAACAGGGAAACACTGAAGCTTTCTTT. V is TRBV23-1 and J is TRBJ1-1, with D possibly TRBD1 on 6 matching bases. TRBV23-1 qualifies as an ORF whose function is uncertain. CDR3 length: 12 amino acids. The ends were cut back, 7 bases at V and 2 bases at J, with 8 bases in the middle.

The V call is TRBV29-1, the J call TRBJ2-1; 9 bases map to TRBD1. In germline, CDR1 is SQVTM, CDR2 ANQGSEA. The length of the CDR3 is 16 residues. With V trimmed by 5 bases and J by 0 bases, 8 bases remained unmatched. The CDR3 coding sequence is TGCAGCGTTCGTCCCCGGGACAGGGTCTCCTACAATGAGCAGTTCTTC. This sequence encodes CSVRPRDRVSYNEQFF.

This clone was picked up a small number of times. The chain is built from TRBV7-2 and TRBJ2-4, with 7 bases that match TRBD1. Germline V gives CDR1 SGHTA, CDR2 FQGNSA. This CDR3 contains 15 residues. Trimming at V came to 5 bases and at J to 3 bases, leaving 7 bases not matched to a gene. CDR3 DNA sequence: TGTGCCAGCAGCCCCCCTCGGACAGGCAAAAACATTCAGTACTTC. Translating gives CASSPPRTGKNIQYF. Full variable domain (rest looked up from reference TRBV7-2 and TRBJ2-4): GAGVSQSPSNKVTEKGKDVELRCDPISGHTALYWYRQSLGQGLEFLIYFQGNSAPDKSGLPSDRFSAERTGGSVSTLTIQRTQQEDSAVYLCASSPPRTGKNIQYFGAGTRLSVL.

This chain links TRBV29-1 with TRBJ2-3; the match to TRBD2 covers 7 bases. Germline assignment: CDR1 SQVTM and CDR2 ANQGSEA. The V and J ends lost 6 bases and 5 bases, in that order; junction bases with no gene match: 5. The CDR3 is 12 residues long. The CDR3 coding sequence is TGCAGCGTCAGCGGGGCCCTAGATACGCAGTATTTT. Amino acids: CSVSGALDTQYF.

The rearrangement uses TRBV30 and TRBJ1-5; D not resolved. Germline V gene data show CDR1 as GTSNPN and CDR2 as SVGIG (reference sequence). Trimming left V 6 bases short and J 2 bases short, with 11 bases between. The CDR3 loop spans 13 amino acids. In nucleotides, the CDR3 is TGTGCCTGTCAAGGCCCAGGCAATCAGCCCCAGCATTTT. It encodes CACQGPGNQPQHF. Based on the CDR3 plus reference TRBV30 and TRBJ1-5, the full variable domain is SQTIHQWPATLVQPVGSPLSLECTVEGTSNPNLYWYRQAAGRGLQLLFYSVGIGQISSEVPQNLSASRPQDRQFILSSKKLLLSDSGFYLCACQGPGNQPQHFGDGTRLSIL.

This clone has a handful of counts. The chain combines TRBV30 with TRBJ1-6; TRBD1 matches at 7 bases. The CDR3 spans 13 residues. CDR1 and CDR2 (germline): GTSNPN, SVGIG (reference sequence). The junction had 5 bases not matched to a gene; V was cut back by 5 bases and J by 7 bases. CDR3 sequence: CAWHRDSNSPLHF. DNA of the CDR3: TGTGCCTGGCACCGGGACAGCAATTCACCCCTCCACTTT.

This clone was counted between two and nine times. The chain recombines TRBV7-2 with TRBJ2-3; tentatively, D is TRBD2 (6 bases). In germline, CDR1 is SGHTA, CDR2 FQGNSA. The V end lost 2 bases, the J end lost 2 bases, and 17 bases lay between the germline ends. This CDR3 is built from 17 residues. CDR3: CASSLLTRRGYTDTQYF. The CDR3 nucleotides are TGTGCCAGCAGCTTACTGACCCGGAGGGGATACACAGATACGCAGTATTTT.

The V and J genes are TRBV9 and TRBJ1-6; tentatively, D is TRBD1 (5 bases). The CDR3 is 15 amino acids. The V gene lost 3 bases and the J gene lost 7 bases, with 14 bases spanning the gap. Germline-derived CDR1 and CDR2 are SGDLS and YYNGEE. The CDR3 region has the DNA TGTGCCAGCAGCGCCACCGGGACCGAGAATTCACCCCTCCACTTT. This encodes CASSATGTENSPLHF.

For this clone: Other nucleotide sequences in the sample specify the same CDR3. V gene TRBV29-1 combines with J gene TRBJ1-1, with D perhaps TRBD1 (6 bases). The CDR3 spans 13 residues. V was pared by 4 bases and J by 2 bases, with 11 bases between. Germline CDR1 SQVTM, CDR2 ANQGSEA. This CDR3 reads CSVVRQVNTEAFF. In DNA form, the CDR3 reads TGCAGCGTTGTCCGACAGGTCAACACTGAAGCTTTCTTT.

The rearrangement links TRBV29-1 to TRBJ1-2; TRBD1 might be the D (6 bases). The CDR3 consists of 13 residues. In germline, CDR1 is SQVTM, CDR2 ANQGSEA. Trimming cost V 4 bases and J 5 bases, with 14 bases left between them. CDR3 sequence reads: CSVGGGQGYGYTF. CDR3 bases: TGCAGCGTTGGAGGGGGGCAGGGGTATGGCTACACCTTC.

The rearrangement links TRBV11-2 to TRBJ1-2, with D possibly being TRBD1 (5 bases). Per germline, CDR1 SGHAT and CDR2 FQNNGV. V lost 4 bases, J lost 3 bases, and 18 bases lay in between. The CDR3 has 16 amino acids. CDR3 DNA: TGTGCCAGCAGCTCTGAATGGACGGGGCGCCACTATGGCTACACCTTC. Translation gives CASSSEWTGRHYGYTF.

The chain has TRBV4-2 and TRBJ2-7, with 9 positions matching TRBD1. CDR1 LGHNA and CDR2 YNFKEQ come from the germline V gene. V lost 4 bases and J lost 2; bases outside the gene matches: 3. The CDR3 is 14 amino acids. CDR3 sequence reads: CASSPRQGAYEQYF. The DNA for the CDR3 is TGTGCCAGCAGCCCGAGACAGGGGGCCTACGAGCAGTACTTC.

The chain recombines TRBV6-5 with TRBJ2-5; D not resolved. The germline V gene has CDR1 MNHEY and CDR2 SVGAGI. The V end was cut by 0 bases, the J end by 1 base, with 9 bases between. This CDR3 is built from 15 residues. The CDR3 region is CASSYSMLVQETQYF. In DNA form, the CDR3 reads TGTGCCAGCAGTTACTCGATGCTAGTCCAAGAGACCCAGTACTTC.

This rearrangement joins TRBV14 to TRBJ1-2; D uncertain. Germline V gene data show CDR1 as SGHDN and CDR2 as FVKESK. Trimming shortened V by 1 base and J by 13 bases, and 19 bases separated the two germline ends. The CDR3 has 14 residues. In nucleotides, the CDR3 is TGTGCCAGCAGCCAAGTGAAGGGAATCCGTTACGGCACCTTC. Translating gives CASSQVKGIRYGTF.

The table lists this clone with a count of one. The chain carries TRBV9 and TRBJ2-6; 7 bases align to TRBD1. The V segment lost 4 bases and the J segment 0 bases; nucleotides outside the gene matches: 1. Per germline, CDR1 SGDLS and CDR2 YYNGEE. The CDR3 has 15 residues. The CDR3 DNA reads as TGTGCCAGCAGCCCAGGGGGCTCTGGGGCCAACGTCCTGACTTTC. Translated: CASSPGGSGANVLTF.